The present entry profiles one T cell receptor (beta chain) with its context. Its specificity is unknown. The entry originates in a study of shared clonotypes between healthy human individuals. General observations from the study: With a handful of donors compared, 5% to 5.5% of naive CD4 clonotypes were shared. Clonotypes not shared had lower generation probabilities than those common to all four donors.

The test was conducted at deep level. The assay was immunoSEQ multiplex PCR, and TCRdb's table has in-frame clones only and misses some. Of roughly 890,000 clones in the sample, over 90% were seen once. Naive-designated CD8 cells lacked CD45RO, were positively enriched for CCR7, and omitted terminally differentiated effector memory CD45RA+ cells. Caucasian adults residing in Nashville, Tennessee made up all the donors. This CDR3 is built from 12 residues. Per the germline V gene, CDR1 is KGHSH and CDR2 is LQKENI. J was trimmed by 13 bases and V by 6 bases; bases with no gene match: 8. This clonotype was sampled from a man younger than 40 in good health. V gene TRBV18 combines with J gene TRBJ2-1; 8 bases agree with TRBD1. The sample comprised naive CD8+ T cells sorted from blood. CDR3 in amino acids: CASSMDRAEQFF. CDR3 DNA: TGTGCCAGCTCCATGGACAGGGCGGAACAGTTCTTC.